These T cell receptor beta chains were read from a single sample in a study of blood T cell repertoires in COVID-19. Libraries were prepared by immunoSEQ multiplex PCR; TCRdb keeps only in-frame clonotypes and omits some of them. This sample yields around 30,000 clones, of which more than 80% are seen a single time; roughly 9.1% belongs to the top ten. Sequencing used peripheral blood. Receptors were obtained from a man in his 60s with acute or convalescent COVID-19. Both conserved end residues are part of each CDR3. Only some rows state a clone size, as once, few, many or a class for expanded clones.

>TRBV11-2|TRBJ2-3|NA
CASSQTSGAYTDTQYF
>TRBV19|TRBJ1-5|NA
CASTMRTREFNQPQHF
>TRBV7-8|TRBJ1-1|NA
CASSVTGLNTEAFF
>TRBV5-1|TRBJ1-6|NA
CASSSSLGQRGSPLHF
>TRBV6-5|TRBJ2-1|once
CASLPGGYNEQFF
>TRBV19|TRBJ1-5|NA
CASSIVGTASNQPQHF
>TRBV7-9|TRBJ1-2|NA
CASSLGGPPYGYTF
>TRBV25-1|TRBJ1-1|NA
CASSETPRGTEAFF
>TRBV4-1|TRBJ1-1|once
CASTTQWASTEAFF
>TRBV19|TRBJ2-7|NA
CASTPGQGGNEQYF
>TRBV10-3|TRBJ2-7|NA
CAISGRGLEQYF
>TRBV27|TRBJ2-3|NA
CASRVGGNTDTQYF
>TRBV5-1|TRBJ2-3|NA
CASRKTSGTDTQYF
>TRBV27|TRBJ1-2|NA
CASSPVSGQAGGLRLNYGYTF
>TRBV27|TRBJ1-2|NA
CASSRDGGQRGYTF
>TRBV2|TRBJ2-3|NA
CASKESAGGLFTDTQYF
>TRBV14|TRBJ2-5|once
CASSRFPAGSQETQYF
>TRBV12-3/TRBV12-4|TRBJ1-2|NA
CASSYTGGHGYTF
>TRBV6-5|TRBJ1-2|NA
CASMRTGGNYGYTF
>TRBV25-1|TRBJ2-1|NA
CASGRASWEQFF
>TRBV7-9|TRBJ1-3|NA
CASSSQGRGNTIYF
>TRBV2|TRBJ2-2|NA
CASSIQGAGELFF
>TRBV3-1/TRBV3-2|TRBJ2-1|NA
CASSLAQGREQFF
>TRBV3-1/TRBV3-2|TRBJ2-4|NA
CASSTHGQGRGIQYF
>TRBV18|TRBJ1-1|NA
CASSPLQGSNTEAFF
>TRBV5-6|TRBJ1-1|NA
CASSLGPGGAFF
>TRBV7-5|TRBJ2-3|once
CVRSLWTSGGTDTQYF
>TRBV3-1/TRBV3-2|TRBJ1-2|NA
CASSQFQGADGYTF
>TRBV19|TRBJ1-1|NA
CASSANGGGPEAFF
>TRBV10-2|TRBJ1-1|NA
CASSEFRGNTEAFF
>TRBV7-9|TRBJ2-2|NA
CATPPSGAVLGTGELFF
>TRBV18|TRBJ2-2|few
CASSPRSGGHTGELFF
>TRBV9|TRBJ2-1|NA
CASSGGLATYNEQFF
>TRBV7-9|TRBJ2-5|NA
CASSRILLTENEKTQYF
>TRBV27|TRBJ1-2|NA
CASSLSGAGNGYTF
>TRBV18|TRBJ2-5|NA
CASSPPTAPQTQYF
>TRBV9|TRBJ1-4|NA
CASSPGGLLEKLFF
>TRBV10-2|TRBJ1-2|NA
CASSYSQLAGQGDYTF
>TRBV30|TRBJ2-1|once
CAWMRASGSLDEQFF
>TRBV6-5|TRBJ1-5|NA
CASSPAGGRQPQHF
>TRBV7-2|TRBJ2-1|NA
CASSGTSVGNEQFF
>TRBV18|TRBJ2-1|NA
CASSPMGQRIYNEQFF
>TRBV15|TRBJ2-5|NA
CATSRDQAEETQYF
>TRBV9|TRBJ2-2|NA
CASSVVTSGGELFF
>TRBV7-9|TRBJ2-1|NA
CASSLSGGISYNEQFF
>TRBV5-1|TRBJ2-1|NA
CASSTDRVANEQFF
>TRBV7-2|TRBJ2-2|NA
CASSPEYRVNTGELFF
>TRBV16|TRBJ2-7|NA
CASSRTGTGANEQYF
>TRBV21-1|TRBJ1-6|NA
CASPARDSPLHF
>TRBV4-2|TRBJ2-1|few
CASSQDRSSYNEQFF
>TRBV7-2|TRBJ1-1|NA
CASSLRAMNTEAFF
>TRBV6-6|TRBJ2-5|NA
CASSWSAEETQYF
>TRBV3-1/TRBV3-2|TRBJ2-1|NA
CASSQVPWGGYNEQFF